Shown below are 30 T cell receptor beta chains from a single sample sequenced in a study of blood T cell repertoires in COVID-19. The assay was immunoSEQ multiplex PCR, and TCRdb's table has in-frame clones only and misses some. The sample contains approximately 150,000 clones, around 83% of which appear only once. Source material: peripheral blood. The receptor set was obtained from a woman aged 60-70 years with acute or convalescent COVID-19.

This clone was observed a single time. The chain employs TRBV5-1 and TRBJ1-6; D may be TRBD1 (5 bases). The V end lost 5 bases, the J end lost 9 bases, and 15 bases lay between the germline ends. The CDR3 is 14 residues long. Per the germline V gene, CDR1 is SGHRS and CDR2 is YFSETQ. The CDR3 is CASREQARGSPLHF. The CDR3 DNA reads TGCGCCAGCAGAGAACAGGCCCGAGGTTCACCCCTCCACTTT.

Worth noting for this clone: A read error may account for a junction end that differs from germline. The chain uses TRBV28 and TRBJ2-7; D might be TRBD2 (6 bases). CDR1 is MDHEN and CDR2 is SYDVKM in the germline V gene. The CDR3 consists of 12 residues. The CDR3 spells CASNRGSSEQYF. Here the CDR3 DNA reads TGTGCCAGCAATCGGGGGTCCTCCGAGCAGTACTTC.

V usage is TRBV7-9 and J usage is TRBJ2-7; tentative D call: TRBD1 (5 bases). Germline loops: CDR1 SEHNR, CDR2 FQNEAQ (reference sequence). V was shortened by 1 base and J by 6 bases, with 16 bases between the two germline ends. The CDR3 totals 15 residues. The CDR3 spells CASSLVQGLGGEQYF. CDR3 DNA sequence: TGTGCCAGCAGCTTAGTGCAGGGCCTCGGCGGCGAGCAGTACTTC.

This clone was detected only once. The chain recombines TRBV28 with TRBJ1-6; TRBD1 might be the D (6 bases). The germline V gene has CDR1 MDHEN and CDR2 SYDVKM. The CDR3 runs 18 residues. V shed 0 bases and J shed 2 bases, with 14 bases lying between them. CDR3 protein: CASSLWGATGTYNSPLHF. The CDR3 DNA is TGTGCCAGCAGTTTATGGGGGGCCACAGGGACCTATAATTCACCCCTCCACTTT.

V is TRBV15 and J is TRBJ2-7; 7 positions agree with TRBD1. The germline CDR1 and CDR2 sequences are LNHNV and YYDKDF (reference sequence). The V and J ends lost 5 bases and 4 bases, in that order; junction bases with no gene match: 8. The CDR3 contains 14 residues. The CDR3, as DNA: TGTGCCACCAGCCGAGGGGGCGACTCTTACGAGCAGTACTTC. It yields the protein CATSRGGDSYEQYF.

A remark on this clone: At the DNA level, this CDR3 is encoded by other sequences in the same sample as well. The genes are TRBV5-1 and TRBJ1-5; maybe TRBD1 (5 bases). The CDR3 covers 15 residues. The germline gives CDR1 SGHRS, CDR2 YFSETQ. Trimming took off 2 bases at V and 1 base at J, with 10 bases between the two ends. CDR3 bases: TGCGCCAGCAGCTTATCCGACAGCAGCAATCAGCCCCAGCATTTT. Its translation: CASSLSDSSNQPQHF.

The chain links TRBV18 to TRBJ1-6; D is undetermined. Germline-derived CDR1 and CDR2 are KGHSH and LQKENI. CDR3 length: 15 amino acids. V was trimmed by 3 bases and J by 7 bases, leaving 13 bases between them. The CDR3 is CASSPGQTPNSPLHF. The CDR3 bases are TGTGCCAGCTCACCGGGTCAGACACCGAATTCACCCCTCCACTTT.

The chain joins TRBV6-1 to TRBJ2-2; D is uncertain. CDR3 length: 14 amino acids. Per germline, CDR1 MNHNS and CDR2 SASEGT. Trimming cost V 3 bases and J 7 bases, with 12 bases left between them. The CDR3 DNA reads TGTGCCAGCAGTGACGCGATTGTGGTCGGGGAGCTGTTTTTT. This encodes CASSDAIVVGELFF.

The CDR3 bases are TGTGCCAGCAGTTTATGGTCGGGACAAGGCTCCAATCAGCCCCAGCATTTT. It translates to CASSLWSGQGSNQPQHF. V and J are TRBV28 and TRBJ1-5, with D possibly TRBD1 on 6 matching bases. Germline loops: CDR1 MDHEN, CDR2 SYDVKM. This CDR3 is 17 amino acids long. V shed 0 bases and J shed 3 bases, with 15 bases lying between them. Using reference TRBV28 and TRBJ1-5 for the parts outside the CDR3, the full variable domain is DVKVTQSSRYLVKRTGEKVFLECVQDMDHENMFWYRQDPGLGLRLIYFSYDVKMKEKGDIPEGYSVSREKKERFSLILESASTNQTSMYLCASSLWSGQGSNQPQHFGDGTRLSIL.

This clone was recorded once. The same CDR3 is also encoded by other DNA sequences in this sample. This chain connects TRBV6-5 to TRBJ2-3, with D uncertain. The CDR3 sequence is 12 residues long. The V gene lost 9 bases and the J gene lost 1 base, with 8 bases spanning the gap. Germline V gene sequence: CDR1 MNHEY, CDR2 SVGAGI. The chain's CDR3 is CASRRGTDTQYF. CDR3 DNA sequence: TGTGCCAGTCGCCGGGGCACAGATACGCAGTATTTT.

J is TRBJ2-5 and V is TRBV6-5, with D tentatively TRBD1 (6 bases). V was shortened by 2 bases and J by 1 base, with 11 bases between the two germline ends. Germline V gene data show CDR1 as MNHEY and CDR2 as SVGAGI. The CDR3 contains 15 residues. The CDR3 loop is CASSYLRGFQETQYF. The CDR3 coding sequence is TGTGCCAGCAGTTACCTGAGGGGGTTCCAAGAGACCCAGTACTTC.

The chain's CDR3 is CASSQVYTEAFF. The CDR3 DNA is TGTGCCAGCAGCCAAGTCTACACTGAAGCTTTCTTT. The gene calls are TRBV14 and TRBJ1-1; D gene uncertain. This CDR3 is 12 amino acids long. Germline CDR1 is SGHDN and CDR2 is FVKESK. Trimming took 1 base from V and 3 from J, leaving 3 bases between them. Variable domain in full (rest from reference TRBV14 and TRBJ1-1): EAGVTQFPSHSVIEKGQTVTLRCDPISGHDNLYWYRRVMGKEIKFLLHFVKESKQDESGMPNNRFLAERTGGTYSTLKVQPAELEDSGVYFCASSQVYTEAFFGQGTRLTVV.

This clone was seen once. One junction end does not reproduce the germline sequence, and a read error may be involved. The rearrangement links TRBV7-7 to TRBJ2-5, with 8 positions matching TRBD2. CDR3 length: 15 residues. Looked up from germline, CDR1 is SSHAT and CDR2 is FNYEAQ (reference sequence). As DNA, the CDR3 is TGTGCTAGCAGCTCTCAGGGACTAGGCCAAGAGACCCAGTACTTC. It yields the protein CASSSQGLGQETQYF. Full variable domain (missing parts from reference TRBV7-7 and TRBJ2-5): GAGVSQSPRYKVTKRGQDVTLRCDPISSHATLYWYQQALGQGPEFLTYFNYEAQPDKSGLPSDRFSAERPEGSISTLTIQRTEQRDSAMYRCASSSQGLGQETQYFGPGTRLLVL.

This clone has only a few counts. The rearrangement joins TRBV20-1 to TRBJ2-7, with TRBD2 matching 10 bases. This CDR3 is built from 11 residues. The ends lost 7 bases at V and 5 bases at J; junction bases unmatched: 2. The germline V gene encodes CDR1 DFQATT and CDR2 SNEGSKA (reference sequence). Here the CDR3 reads CSGTSGHEQYF. CDR3 sequence (DNA): TGCAGTGGGACTAGCGGTCACGAGCAGTACTTC.

The CDR3 here is CASSPGWRQSLATNEKLFF. The CDR3 DNA sequence: TGTGCCAGCAGCCCCGGGTGGAGACAGTCTCTCGCAACTAATGAAAAACTGTTTTTT. J is TRBJ1-4 and V is TRBV21-1; the table calls TRBD1, which could not be checked here. TRBV21-1 is marked as a pseudogene. The CDR3 spans 19 residues.

V gene TRBV18 combines with J gene TRBJ1-2; 7 bases align to TRBD1. CDR1 is KGHSH, CDR2 LQKENI, per germline. The CDR3 has 15 residues. Trimming removed 5 bases from V and 3 bases from J; junction bases left unmatched: 9. CDR3 amino acids: CASSSLDRADYGYTF. CDR3 DNA: TGTGCCAGCTCATCGTTAGACAGGGCGGACTATGGCTACACCTTC.

The chain has TRBV29-1 and TRBJ2-2; TRBD1 might be the D (7 bases). Germline values: CDR1 SQVTM, CDR2 ANQGSEA. V lost 6 bases to trimming and J lost 5 bases, with 16 bases between them. The CDR3 length is 14 residues. The CDR3 spells CSVMHQGGTGELFF. The CDR3 DNA reads as TGCAGCGTCATGCACCAGGGGGGAACCGGGGAGCTGTTTTTT.

This chain connects TRBV4-2 to TRBJ1-1; a weak D match, TRBD1 (6 bases). Deletions cut 4 bases from V and 1 base from J, with 16 bases between. This CDR3 is built from 16 residues. Germline loops: CDR1 LGHNA, CDR2 YNFKEQ. CDR3 amino acids: CASSPLPGQSNTEAFF. DNA of the CDR3: TGTGCCAGCAGCCCGCTTCCGGGACAATCGAACACTGAAGCTTTCTTT.

The genes are TRBV12-3 or TRBV12-4 and TRBJ2-1, with unresolved D. Deletions cut 0 bases from V and 9 bases from J, with 3 bases between. The CDR3 loop spans 11 amino acids. CDR3 nucleotide sequence: TGTGCCAGCAGTTTAGCAGCTGAGCAGTTCTTC. Translating gives CASSLAAEQFF.

This clone was counted only a few times. The V call is TRBV10-3, the J call TRBJ2-5; possible D gene TRBD2, 6 bases. The germline CDR1 and CDR2 sequences are ENHRY and SYGVKD. The CDR3 spans 14 residues. Trimming pared 8 bases from V and 1 base from J, leaving 14 bases between. In nucleotides, the CDR3 is TGTGCCATCCAACCCGGGACTGCCCAAGAGACCCAGTACTTC. This codes for CAIQPGTAQETQYF.

The V call is TRBV7-2, the J call TRBJ1-3; 8 nucleotides agree with TRBD1. The ends lost 3 bases at V and 9 bases at J; junction bases unmatched: 7. From germline, CDR1 is SGHTA and CDR2 FQGNSA. The CDR3 extends over 14 amino acids. In nucleotides, the CDR3 is TGTGCCAGCAGCTTTGGACAGGGTTTAAGCACCATATATTTT. Amino acid sequence: CASSFGQGLSTIYF.

The CDR3 sequence is CASSSGLAGVNTGELFF. In DNA form, the CDR3 reads TGTGCCAGCAGCTCCGGACTAGCGGGGGTGAACACCGGGGAGCTGTTTTTT. The V call is TRBV5-4, the J call TRBJ2-2; 13 bases line up with TRBD2. The germline V gene has CDR1 SGHNT and CDR2 YYREEE (reference sequence). The V gene end was trimmed by 3 bases and the J gene end by 1 base; junction bases not matched to a gene: 3. The CDR3 is 17 amino acids.

The J gene is TRBJ1-5, the V gene TRBV5-6; 8 bases match TRBD1. V shed 6 bases, J shed 3 bases, and the junction held 14 bases outside the gene matches. The CDR3 totals 17 residues. Germline V gene data show CDR1 as SGHDT and CDR2 as YYEEEE. As DNA, the CDR3 is TGTGCCAGCAACCTTTTTACAGGGGGTCCCATCAATCAGCCCCAGCATTTT. It specifies CASNLFTGGPINQPQHF.

The CDR3 DNA reads as TGTGCCAGCAGCAACTCACGACAGGACCCCTCTGGAAACACCATATATTTT. Its protein is CASSNSRQDPSGNTIYF. This rearrangement joins TRBV9 to TRBJ1-3; maybe TRBD1 (6 bases). Germline V lookup: CDR1 SGDLS, CDR2 YYNGEE. This CDR3 contains 17 residues. V was pared by 4 bases and J by 0 bases, with 17 bases between.

The chain employs TRBV6-5 and TRBJ2-5; D gene ambiguous. CDR1 MNHEY and CDR2 SVGAGI come from the germline V gene. V lost 2 bases to trimming and J lost 5 bases, with 9 bases between them. CDR3 length equals 13 residues. CDR3 nucleotide sequence: TGTGCCAGCAGTTACCACCAGGCGGAGACCCAGTACTTC. This gives the protein CASSYHQAETQYF.

The rearrangement joins TRBV27 to TRBJ2-5, with D perhaps TRBD1 (6 bases). Germline V gene lookup returns CDR1 MNHEY and CDR2 SMNVEV (reference sequence). Trimming took off 3 bases at V and 2 bases at J, with 13 bases between the two ends. The CDR3 loop spans 15 amino acids. CDR3 bases: TGTGCCAGCAGTTTGGGGGCAGGGTTTCAAGAGACCCAGTACTTC. It specifies CASSLGAGFQETQYF.

This clone was recorded a few times. This chain joins TRBV2 and TRBJ2-7, with a possible D match to TRBD1 (7 bases). The CDR3 has 15 amino acids. Trimming took off 6 bases at V and 3 bases at J, with 18 bases between the two ends. Germline CDR1 and CDR2: SNHLY and FYNNEI. The CDR3 DNA reads as TGTGCCAGCAGGGCCAGGGGGGAAGCAGGCTACGAGCAGTACTTC. It translates to CASRARGEAGYEQYF.

This rearrangement joins TRBV5-5 to TRBJ1-4; D is undetermined. The CDR3 runs 15 residues. Per germline, CDR1 SGHKS and CDR2 YYEKEE (reference sequence). Trimming stripped 3 bases from V and 8 bases from J, with 17 bases between. The DNA of the CDR3 is TGTGCCAGCAGCTCCTACCGGGCGAGGGAGGAAAAACTGTTTTTT. Amino acids: CASSSYRAREEKLFF.

The chain recombines TRBV6-5 with TRBJ1-3; D is possibly TRBD1 (5 bases). The V gene lost 6 bases and the J gene lost 3 bases, with 12 bases spanning the gap. Per the germline V gene, CDR1 is MNHEY and CDR2 is SVGAGI. CDR3 length: 14 amino acids. CDR3 residues: CASSDGGVGNTIYF. For the CDR3, the DNA is TGTGCCAGCAGCGACGGGGGGGTTGGAAACACCATATATTTT.

This clone was counted once. This sequence joins TRBV3-1 (or the pseudogene TRBV3-2) and TRBJ1-6; D is ambiguous. Germline CDR1 LGHDT, CDR2 YNNKEL (reference sequence). The V end was cut by 0 bases, the J end by 0 bases, with 18 bases between. The length of the CDR3 is 20 residues. The CDR3: CASSQDLLSQVGSYNSPLHF. As DNA, the CDR3 is TGTGCCAGCAGCCAAGATTTATTGTCTCAGGTGGGCTCCTATAATTCACCCCTCCACTTT.